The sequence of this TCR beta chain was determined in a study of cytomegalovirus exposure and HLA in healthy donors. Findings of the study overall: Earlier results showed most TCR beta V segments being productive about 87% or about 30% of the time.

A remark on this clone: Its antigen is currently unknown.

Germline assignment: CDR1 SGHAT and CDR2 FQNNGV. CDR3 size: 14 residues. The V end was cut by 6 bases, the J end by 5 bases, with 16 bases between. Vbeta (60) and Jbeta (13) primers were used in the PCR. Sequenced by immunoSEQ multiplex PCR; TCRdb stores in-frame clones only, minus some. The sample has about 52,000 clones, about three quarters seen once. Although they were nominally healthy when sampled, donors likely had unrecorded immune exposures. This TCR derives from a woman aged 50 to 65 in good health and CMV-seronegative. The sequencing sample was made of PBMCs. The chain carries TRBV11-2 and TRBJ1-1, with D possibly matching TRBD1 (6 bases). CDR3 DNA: TGTGCCAGCAGTAGGGGGTCTATGGGTACTGAAGCTTTCTTT. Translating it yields CASSRGSMGTEAFF.